The T cell receptor beta chain under discussion was sequenced for a study of vaccination and CD4 T cells after COVID-19. At the Johns Hopkins FTIC core, DNA taken from cultured CD4+ T cells was sequenced by way of the Oncomine TCR Beta short-read assay. TCRdb ran MiXCR on the PCR reads and lists one entry per CDR3 protein. The table has 25,000 to 30,000 distinct CDR3 sequences, about two thirds seen once; the top ten hold about a sixth. Trimming took off 0 bases at V and 5 bases at J, with 8 bases between the two ends. The CDR3 is 13 residues long. Germline V gene sequence: CDR1 LNHNV, CDR2 YYDKDF (reference sequence). Treatment meaning: approximately nine-day PBMC culture with coronavirus spike peptide pools or control peptides (ViraFEST assay). This clonotype was seen more than once but under ten times. The antigen remains unidentified.

This clonotype was obtained from a human donor who received a COVID-19 vaccine. This chain uses TRBV15 with TRBJ2-7, with D possibly matching TRBD1 (6 bases). The sequencing here drew on CD4+ T cells from blood, cultured in vitro, taken after SARS-CoV-2 vaccination. CDR3 in amino acids: CATSRDQGNEQYF. The CDR3 DNA follows: TGTGCCACCAGCAGAGACCAGGGGAACGAGCAGTACTTC.